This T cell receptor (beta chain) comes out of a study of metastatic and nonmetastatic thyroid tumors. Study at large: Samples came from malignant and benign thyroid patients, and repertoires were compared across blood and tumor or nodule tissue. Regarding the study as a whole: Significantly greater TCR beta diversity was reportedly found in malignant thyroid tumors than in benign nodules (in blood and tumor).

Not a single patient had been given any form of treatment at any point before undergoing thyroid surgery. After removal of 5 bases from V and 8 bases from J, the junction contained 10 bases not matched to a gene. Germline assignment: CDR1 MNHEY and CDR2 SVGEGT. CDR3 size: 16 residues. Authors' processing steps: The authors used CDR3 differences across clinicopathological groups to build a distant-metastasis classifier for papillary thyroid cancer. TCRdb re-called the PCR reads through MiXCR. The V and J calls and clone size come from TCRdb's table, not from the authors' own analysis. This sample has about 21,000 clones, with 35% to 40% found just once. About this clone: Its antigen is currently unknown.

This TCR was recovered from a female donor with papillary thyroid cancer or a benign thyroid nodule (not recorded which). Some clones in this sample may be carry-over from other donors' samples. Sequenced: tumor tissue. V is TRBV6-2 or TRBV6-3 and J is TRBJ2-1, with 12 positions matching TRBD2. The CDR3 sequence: CASSRGLAGGRDEQFF. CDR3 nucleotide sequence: TGTGCCAGCAGTCGGGGGCTAGCGGGAGGGCGGGATGAGCAGTTCTTC.